This TCR beta chain comes out of a study of blood T cell repertoires in COVID-19. Study context: The United States, Italy and Spain provided the acute and convalescent COVID-19 samples. T cells, B-cell-depleted T cells, or PBMCs supplied cDNA or gDNA.

In the authors' workflow: Amplification from reference gene primers served as the basis for estimated nucleated cell counts. The repertoire was sequenced with immunoSEQ multiplex PCR; TCRdb's copy has only in-frame clones and lacks some. D and trimming were read from the DNA, whereas the V and J calls and clone size are those reported in that table. The data hold 100,000 to 150,000 clones, with over 75% observed a single time. V lost 8 bases and J lost 10; bases outside the gene matches: 10. This CDR3 contains 13 residues. The V gene's germline CDR1 is SGDLS and CDR2 YYNGEE. The chain couples TRBV9 to TRBJ2-1; 9 nucleotides align to TRBD2. The sample taken for sequencing was peripheral blood. The sequence was collected from a man aged 40-50 years with active or convalescent COVID-19. The CDR3 DNA reads TGTGCCAGTGGGCGGGGGGGCTCTCCGGAGCAGTTCTTC. Protein product: CASGRGGSPEQFF.